Following are 27 T cell receptor beta chains from one sample sequenced in a study of blood T cell repertoires in COVID-19 (dated by TCRdb to the early 2020s). Library prep was done by the immunoSEQ multiplex PCR assay. TCRdb's version of the immuneACCESS table is confined to in-frame rearrangements and falls short of the full clone set. An unresolved V gene accounts for under half of the shortfall where checked; the remainder is of unknown origin. This sample lists 130,000 to 150,000 clones; around nine tenths were detected once. Under 3% of the sample rests with the top ten. The source material was peripheral blood. The source of these receptors is a human donor in a cohort sampled during active COVID-19.

The DNA of the CDR3 is TGCAGCGTTGACGGGAACCCGGGACAGGGGGCTGGGGCCAACGTCCTGACTTTC. This sequence encodes CSVDGNPGQGAGANVLTF. The chain is built from TRBV29-1 and TRBJ2-6, with 11 bases that match TRBD1. The CDR3 has 18 amino acids. Germline CDR1 is SQVTM and CDR2 is ANQGSEA. J lost 2 bases, V lost 3 bases, and 9 bases had no gene match.

V gene TRBV11-3 combines with J gene TRBJ2-1, with 9 bases fitting TRBD2. CDR3 length: 16 amino acids. The V and J ends lost 1 base and 3 bases, in that order; junction bases with no gene match: 4. Looked up from germline, CDR1 is SGHNT and CDR2 is YENEEA. The CDR3: CASSLVGLARYNEQFF. CDR3 nucleotide sequence: TGTGCCAGCAGCTTAGTGGGACTAGCCCGCTACAATGAGCAGTTCTTC.

The rearrangement links TRBV28 to TRBJ2-5; D is perhaps TRBD1 (6 bases). Trimming removed 3 bases from V and 5 bases from J, with 16 bases in between. This CDR3 has 15 amino acids. Germline CDR1 MDHEN, CDR2 SYDVKM. CDR3 DNA sequence: TGTGCCAGCAGTTTCGCACAGGGATTAGGGGAGACCCAGTACTTC. Residues: CASSFAQGLGETQYF.

This rearrangement joins TRBV4-1 to TRBJ2-1; D remains unclear. There are 11 residues in the CDR3. Deletions cut 6 bases from V and 7 bases from J, with 7 bases between. Germline CDR1 is MGHRA and CDR2 is YSYEKL. The CDR3 here is CASRPENEQFF. The DNA for the CDR3 is TGCGCCAGCAGACCAGAAAATGAGCAGTTCTTC.

This clone was picked up one time. The chain employs TRBV6-2 or TRBV6-3 and TRBJ2-4; 10 bases are shared with TRBD2. After removal of 6 bases from V and 11 bases from J, the junction contained 10 bases not matched to a gene. Germline V lookup: CDR1 MNHEY, CDR2 SVGEGT. The CDR3 has 14 amino acids. CDR3 loop: CASRPSSGGQFQYF. CDR3 in DNA: TGTGCCAGCAGACCTTCTAGCGGGGGCCAGTTTCAGTACTTC.

This clone turned up a few times. The chain employs TRBV9 and TRBJ2-2, with 7 positions matching TRBD2. The V gene's germline CDR1 is SGDLS and CDR2 YYNGEE. V lost 3 bases, J lost 3 bases, and 23 bases stayed unmatched. This CDR3 spans 21 amino acids. CDR3 DNA: TGTGCCAGCAGCGCCGTAGTGGGACTCAACCCAATGGGAGGGGACACCGGGGAGCTGTTTTTT. Protein sequence: CASSAVVGLNPMGGDTGELFF.

The table lists this clone with a few counts. This chain uses TRBV5-4 with TRBJ2-3; 7 positions agree with TRBD2. The CDR3 sequence is 15 residues long. Trimming removed 2 bases from V and 4 bases from J; junction bases left unmatched: 7. The germline V gene has CDR1 SGHNT and CDR2 YYREEE (reference sequence). In DNA form, the CDR3 reads TGTGCCAGCAGCTTCGGCGGGGAGGGGCCAGATACGCAGTATTTT. It is translated as CASSFGGEGPDTQYF. The whole variable domain, remainder taken from reference TRBV5-4 and TRBJ2-3, is ETGVTQSPTHLIKTRGQQVTLRCSSQSGHNTVSWYQQALGQGPQFIFQYYREEENGRGNFPPRFSGLQFPNYSSELNVNALELDDSALYLCASSFGGEGPDTQYFGPGTRLTVL.

The table lists this clone with a count of one. This sequence joins TRBV2 and TRBJ2-2, with 7 bases aligning to TRBD1. CDR1 is SNHLY, CDR2 FYNNEI, per germline. The J segment lost 1 base and the V segment lost 8 bases, leaving 7 bases of the junction unmatched. This CDR3 comprises 15 residues. CDR3: CASQFGTVNTGELFF. The CDR3 nucleotides are TGTGCCAGCCAGTTTGGGACAGTGAACACCGGGGAGCTGTTTTTT.

A single count supports this clone. The rearrangement joins TRBV4-1 to TRBJ1-1; D ambiguous. CDR1 is MGHRA, CDR2 YSYEKL, per germline. V was trimmed by 1 base and J by 5 bases, leaving 11 bases between them. CDR3 length: 14 amino acids. The CDR3 loop is CASSQVFPETEAFF. CDR3 coding DNA: TGCGCCAGCAGCCAAGTCTTCCCGGAGACTGAAGCTTTCTTT.

This rearrangement joins TRBV4-3 to TRBJ2-1; 13 bases are shared with TRBD2. There are 16 residues in the CDR3. Germline loops: CDR1 LGHNA, CDR2 YSLEER. V dropped 4 bases and J dropped 7; count of bases not matched to a gene: 7. The CDR3 spells CASSRRTSGRANEQFF. CDR3 DNA sequence: TGCGCCAGCAGCCGAAGGACTAGCGGGAGAGCGAATGAGCAGTTCTTC.

The chain employs TRBV5-4 and TRBJ2-7, with D unresolved. The CDR3 is made up of 13 amino acids. Trimming left V 2 bases short and J 2 bases short, with 8 bases between. CDR1 is SGHNT, CDR2 YYREEE, per germline (reference sequence). The CDR3 here is CASSLDGAYEQYF. The CDR3 DNA reads as TGTGCCAGCAGCTTAGACGGAGCCTACGAGCAGTACTTC.

The chain links TRBV19 to TRBJ2-1, with 7 bases that match TRBD1. The length of the CDR3 is 14 residues. J was trimmed by 6 bases and V by 6 bases; bases with no gene match: 8. CDR1 and CDR2 (germline): LNHDA, SQIVND (reference sequence). The CDR3 is CASRDRPGTNEQFF. The CDR3 nucleotides are TGTGCCAGTAGGGACAGGCCGGGTACCAATGAGCAGTTCTTC.

The chain uses TRBV2 and TRBJ2-2; D is undetermined. The CDR3 sequence is 13 residues long. V lost 6 bases to trimming and J lost 4 bases, with 9 bases between them. Germline CDR1 SNHLY, CDR2 FYNNEI. The CDR3 coding sequence is TGTGCCAGCAGGGTGACTGTCACCGGGGAGCTGTTTTTT. Translating it yields CASRVTVTGELFF.

The chain has TRBV18 and TRBJ1-1; TRBD1 matches 7 bases. V shed 6 bases, J shed 1 base, and the junction held 5 bases outside the gene matches. CDR3 length: 14 amino acids. CDR1 and CDR2 from the germline V gene are KGHSH and LQKENI. The CDR3 DNA reads as TGTGCCAGCTCCCTTAGGACAGGGAACACTGAAGCTTTCTTT. This sequence encodes CASSLRTGNTEAFF.

The CDR3 bases are TGTGCCAGCAGTGCCACGCCACACGGGAATCAGCCCCAGCATTTT. It yields the protein CASSATPHGNQPQHF. The rearrangement uses TRBV2 and TRBJ1-5; no clear D gene. Germline lookup yields CDR1 SNHLY and CDR2 FYNNEI. V lost 4 bases, J lost 4 bases, and 14 bases lay in between. The CDR3 covers 15 residues.

The chain combines TRBV7-8 with TRBJ1-1; 9 bases are shared with TRBD1. The CDR3 is 16 amino acids. Trimming took 7 bases from V and 1 from J; bases not matched to a gene: 10. Germline V gene lookup returns CDR1 SGHVS and CDR2 FQNEAQ. The CDR3 coding sequence is TGTGCCAGCATCCGGAAGCCGGGACAGGGGAACACTGAAGCTTTCTTT. It encodes CASIRKPGQGNTEAFF.

The rearrangement joins TRBV19 to TRBJ1-1; D remains ambiguous. Trimming shortened V by 3 bases and J by 0 bases, and 11 bases separated the two germline ends. The CDR3 spans 15 residues. CDR1 and CDR2 from the germline V gene are LNHDA and SQIVND (reference sequence). The CDR3 spells CASSIDRLVNTEAFF. The CDR3 region has the DNA TGTGCCAGTAGTATCGATCGACTGGTGAACACTGAAGCTTTCTTT.

The V call is TRBV19, the J call TRBJ1-5; maybe TRBD1 (6 bases). The CDR3 is 19 residues long. Per the germline V gene, CDR1 is LNHDA and CDR2 is SQIVND (reference sequence). Trimming took off 6 bases at V and 0 bases at J, with 24 bases between the two ends. CDR3 residues: CASRANLFRDNRSNQPQHF. CDR3 DNA: TGTGCCAGTAGGGCCAACCTTTTCCGGGACAATCGTAGCAATCAGCCCCAGCATTTT.

This chain links TRBV2 with TRBJ2-5; 7 bases agree with TRBD1. From germline, CDR1 is SNHLY and CDR2 FYNNEI. J was trimmed by 5 bases and V by 6 bases; bases with no gene match: 6. CDR3 size: 13 residues. CDR3 nucleotide sequence: TGTGCCAGCAGCGAACAGGGGTTCGAGACCCAGTACTTC. Encoded protein: CASSEQGFETQYF.

The chain links TRBV27 to TRBJ2-2; no clear D. Looked up from germline, CDR1 is MNHEY and CDR2 is SMNVEV (reference sequence). Between the trimmed V and J ends, which lost 1 base and 6 bases, there was a span of 15 bases. The CDR3 totals 16 residues. CDR3 protein: CASSLLILRVPGELFF. The CDR3, as DNA: TGTGCCAGCAGTTTATTAATCCTACGGGTCCCCGGGGAGCTGTTTTTT.

In this sample, this clone turned up once. The chain couples TRBV11-3 to TRBJ2-2; 14 bases agree with TRBD2. V gave up 4 bases and J gave up 6 bases; unmatched junction bases: 4. CDR3 length equals 16 residues. Germline CDR1 is SGHNT and CDR2 is YENEEA. The CDR3 region is CASSYGLAGGSGELFF. DNA for the CDR3: TGTGCCAGCAGCTACGGACTAGCGGGAGGCTCCGGGGAGCTGTTTTTT.

The chain has TRBV12-3 or TRBV12-4 and TRBJ1-1; D is unclear. V lost 7 bases and J lost 1, with 10 bases in between. CDR3 length: 13 residues. The CDR3 protein is CASTWQKNTEAFF. For the CDR3, the DNA is TGTGCCAGCACCTGGCAGAAGAACACTGAAGCTTTCTTT.

This clone came up a few times. The chain employs TRBV7-9 and TRBJ1-2; 8 bases agree with TRBD1. V dropped 3 bases and J dropped 3; count of bases not matched to a gene: 0. The germline CDR1 and CDR2 sequences are SEHNR and FQNEAQ (reference sequence). The CDR3 covers 13 residues. Here the CDR3 reads CASSLTGDYGYTF. CDR3 in DNA: TGTGCCAGCAGCTTGACAGGGGACTATGGCTACACCTTC.

The CDR3 nucleotides read TGTGCCAGTAGTACCCGGACAGGGGGGGTTAAAGAGACCCAGTACTTC. Protein: CASSTRTGGVKETQYF. The chain couples TRBV19 to TRBJ2-5; the match to TRBD1 covers 10 bases. The CDR3 is 16 residues long. Unmatched junction bases numbered 8, after V lost 4 bases and J lost 3 bases. Germline V lookup: CDR1 LNHDA, CDR2 SQIVND (reference sequence).

This clone was detected a few times. The J gene is TRBJ1-3, the V gene TRBV9; 7 nucleotides align to TRBD1. CDR1 SGDLS and CDR2 YYNGEE come from the germline V gene. The CDR3 consists of 14 residues. V trimming: 2 bases; J trimming: 4 bases; junction bases outside the gene matches: 3. The CDR3 region is CASSVGTEGNTIYF. CDR3 nucleotides: TGTGCCAGCAGCGTTGGGACAGAAGGAAACACCATATATTTT.

The J gene is TRBJ1-1, the V gene TRBV6-1; D perhaps matches TRBD1 (5 bases). Trimming removed 2 bases at V and 3 bases at J, with 19 bases between. The germline gives CDR1 MNHNS, CDR2 SASEGT. The CDR3 extends over 17 amino acids. In nucleotides, the CDR3 is TGTGCCAGCAGTGAACTCGTGGCGGGGGTTTTGGACACTGAAGCTTTCTTT. Translation: CASSELVAGVLDTEAFF.

V is TRBV5-4 and J is TRBJ2-3, with TRBD2 identical over 16 bases. The CDR3 consists of 16 residues. Germline V gives CDR1 SGHNT, CDR2 YYREEE (reference sequence). The ends lost 4 bases at V and 4 bases at J; junction bases unmatched: 3. CDR3 bases: TGTGCCAGCAGCCAGGGACTAGCGGGAGGGTCAGATACGCAGTATTTT. Amino acid sequence: CASSQGLAGGSDTQYF.